These T cell receptor beta chains were read from a single sample in a study of T cell changes during pregnancy in multiple sclerosis. Profiling relied on immunoSEQ multiplex PCR, and the TCRdb table lists in-frame clones only, not all of them. Of about 68,000 clones listed, about 90% are singletons. Sequences were derived from peripheral blood, sampled in the second trimester of pregnancy. Receptors originate from a female donor with multiple sclerosis, enrolled in a pregnancy study. Both conserved end residues are part of each CDR3. A D gene is named only where the DNA matches it firmly. Some rows have no size entry. The others give once, few or many, or a class for an expanded clone.

>NA|once|12|TRBJ1-1|TRBV2
CASSGQLQEAFF
>NA|NA|12|TRBJ2-1|TRBV18
CASSDLGNEQFF
>NA|few|12|TRBJ1-2|TRBV6-5
CASSDISYGYTF
>NA|once|15|TRBJ2-7|TRBV4-3
CASSQARGSYYEQYF
>TRBD2|NA|16|TRBJ2-3|TRBV5-1
CASSFLGGGVTDTQYF
>NA|NA|15|TRBJ1-5|TRBV23-1
CASSSTGQINQPQHF
>TRBD1|NA|16|TRBJ1-6|TRBV6-5
CASSYSTGTANSPLHF
>TRBD1|NA|14|TRBJ1-2|TRBV10-3
CAIRTDRVEYGYTF
>NA|NA|13|TRBJ2-3|TRBV6-1
CASSENRADTQYF
>NA|NA|13|TRBJ2-1|TRBV19
CASRTSVGNEQFF
>NA|NA|15|TRBJ1-5|TRBV7-9
CASSLDAVGGQPQHF
>NA|NA|13|TRBJ1-1|TRBV10-3
CAISDTSDTEAFF
>NA|NA|14|TRBJ1-5|TRBV2
CASSVSGGNQPQHF
>NA|NA|13|TRBJ1-3|TRBV5-4
CASSFGGGNTIYF
>NA|NA|15|TRBJ2-1|TRBV7-3
CASSLTAQDYNEQFF
>NA|NA|13|TRBJ2-3|TRBV19
CASSRGGTDTQYF
>TRBD2|NA|20|TRBJ2-1|TRBV27
CASSLYGTSGGPLRYNEQFF
>TRBD2|NA|15|TRBJ2-3|TRBV5-4
CASSFSGASTDTQYF
>NA|NA|14|TRBJ2-7|TRBV7-2
CASSLDRSSYEQYF
>NA|NA|12|TRBJ2-7|TRBV30
CAWGGGPYEQYF
>NA|NA|12|TRBJ2-5|TRBV30
CAWSRGSETQYF
>NA|NA|17|TRBJ2-1|TRBV7-3
CASSLRWRPPTHNEQFF